The source of this T cell receptor beta chain is a study of cytomegalovirus exposure and HLA in healthy donors. The CDR3 consists of 12 residues. Between the trimmed V and J ends, which lost 5 bases and 8 bases, there was a span of 12 bases. Germline-derived CDR1 and CDR2 are MNHEY and SVGAGI. The PCR contained 60 Vbeta and 13 Jbeta primers. Repertoires were generated with immunoSEQ multiplex PCR, while TCRdb's copy carries only in-frame clones and drops some. The sample yields about 140,000 clones, of which the top ten take up over 2%. This clonotype was obtained from a woman between 18 and 29 years old in good health and CMV-seronegative. The chain joins TRBV6-5 to TRBJ1-2, with D tentatively TRBD1 (6 bases). Sequencing input: PBMCs. CDR3 in DNA: TGTGCCAGCAGTCAACAGGGATCGGGCTACACCTTC. This translates into CASSQQGSGYTF.